What follows is one T cell receptor (beta chain) and its context. These data belong to a study of control samples from healthy donors and cancer patients. Measured with immunoSEQ multiplex PCR; TCRdb has only the in-frame clones, and not every one. Of about 94,000 clones listed, about 88% are singletons. Germline trimming cut 1 base from V and 2 bases from J; bases unmatched to any gene: 8. The CDR3 covers 16 residues. The germline V gene has CDR1 LGHNA and CDR2 YSLEER. The V and J genes are TRBV4-3 and TRBJ2-7; TRBD1 matches 7 bases. The sample was blood. This clonotype originated in a woman in her 50s in good health. CDR3 bases: TGCGCCAGCAGCCAAGGACAGGGCCTTCGCACCTACGAGCAGTACTTC. Protein: CASSQGQGLRTYEQYF.